The clone carrying this TCR beta chain appeared a few times. As yet, its antigen is unknown. These data come from a study of response to subunit inactivated influenza vaccine. The V and J ends lost 4 bases and 2 bases respectively, with 18 bases between them. The CDR3 extends over 16 amino acids. Study-level points and caveats: With each seasonal influenza vaccination, the authors suggested, few new T cells are recruited.

In TCRdb, the RT-PCR reads were re-called with MiXCR into one record per CDR3 protein. In the table there are roughly 630,000 distinct CDR3 sequences, about 14% of which are singletons. This TCR was sampled from a man aged 50 to 59 who received an inactivated influenza vaccine. Sequencing used PBMCs from blood, obtained roughly 15 days before vaccination. The chain couples TRBV12-3 or TRBV12-4 to TRBJ2-7; D gene unclear. The chain's CDR3 is CASSSDADAGAYEQYF. The DNA for the CDR3 is TGTGCCAGCAGTTCCGACGCGGACGCAGGTGCCTACGAGCAGTACTTC.